Shown below are 8 T cell receptor beta chains from a single sample sequenced in a study of T cell clonality in common variable immunodeficiency. General study findings and limits: Fewer deletions and N-nucleotide insertions were reportedly seen in common variable immunodeficiency TCR beta sequences.

Sequencing used immunoSEQ multiplex PCR; TCRdb keeps in-frame clones, though not all of them. The sample presents roughly 16,000 clones, none singletons. Antigens of these TCRs are unknown. Sequenced sample: peripheral blood mononuclear cells. The receptors come from a human donor with common variable immunodeficiency.

As regards this clone: The CDR3 end falls 3 residues outside the read, so it is completed with the germline J gene. The chain joins TRBV5-1 to TRBJ2-1; 9 nucleotides align to TRBD1. This CDR3 has 15 residues. CDR1 is SGHRS and CDR2 is YFSETQ in the germline V gene. V was clipped by 4 bases and J by 9 bases; unmatched bases: 11. CDR3 loop: CASSLRQGVDGEQFF. CDR3 DNA, as far as it was read: TGCGCCAGCAGCCTACGACAGGGGGTCGACGGTGAG.

Remarks on this clone: The read ends 3 residues before the CDR3 terminus; that terminus is restored from the germline J gene. The V call is TRBV7-8, the J call TRBJ1-6, with TRBD1 as a possible D gene (5 bases). Trimming took off 3 bases at V and 10 bases at J, with 19 bases between the two ends. This CDR3 contains 16 residues. In germline, CDR1 is SGHVS, CDR2 FQNEAQ. The CDR3: CASSFSHGRGLSPLHF. The sequenced part of the CDR3 DNA is TGTGCCAGCAGCTTCTCACATGGGAGGGGCCTCTCACCC.

CDR3 bases read: TGCGCCAGCCGGAAATCAGGGTTGAACGAG. It yields the protein CASRKSGLNE. The CDR3 as a whole reads CASRKSGLNEQYF. J is TRBJ2-7 and V is TRBV5-1, with a tentative D call TRBD1 (5 bases). The CDR3 is cut off 3 residues early in the read; its end comes from the germline J gene. The CDR3 consists of 13 residues. V lost 7 bases and J 5 bases, leaving 16 bases between the germline ends. Germline-derived CDR1 and CDR2 are SGHRS and YFSETQ.

This clone was seen a few times. The CDR3 end is not reached by the read, which stops 3 residues before it; the germline J gene fills it in. The chain links TRBV5-6 to TRBJ1-5, with 10 bases identical to TRBD1. Germline V gene lookup returns CDR1 SGHDT and CDR2 YYEEEE. The V gene end was trimmed by 3 bases and the J gene end by 4 bases; junction bases not matched to a gene: 4. The CDR3 is made up of 15 amino acids. The CDR3 reads CASSWGQGMNQPQHF. CDR3 DNA (partial): TGTGCCAGCAGCTGGGGACAGGGGATGAATCAGCCC.

The table lists this clone with a few counts. The sequence runs out 3 residues before the end of the CDR3; the remainder is reconstructed from the germline J gene. This sequence joins TRBV7-9 and TRBJ2-7; possible D gene TRBD2, 6 bases. Germline V gene data show CDR1 as SEHNR and CDR2 as FQNEAQ (reference sequence). V dropped 5 bases and J dropped 4 bases, with 12 bases sitting between them. CDR3 length: 13 amino acids. The CDR3 loop is CASSPGGTYEQYF. The sequenced part of the CDR3 DNA is TGTGCCAGCAGCCCCGGTGGGACTTACGAG.

This clone was detected a few times. The read halts 3 residues ahead of the CDR3 end, with the missing end drawn from the germline J gene. The rearrangement links TRBV7-3 to TRBJ2-3, with 15 bases lining up with TRBD2. The trim removed 5 bases at V and 1 base at J, leaving 4 bases unmatched. Germline V gives CDR1 SGHTA, CDR2 FQGTGA. The CDR3 covers 17 residues. The covered CDR3 bases are TGTGCCAGCAGCCGCGGACTAGCGGGGGGGGGCACAGATACG. Protein product: CASSRGLAGGGTDT. The complete CDR3 reads CASSRGLAGGGTDTQYF.

This clone was found a few times. Coverage ceases 3 residues before the CDR3 finishes, and the germline J gene fills in the end. This chain connects TRBV7-6 to TRBJ1-1; tentatively, D is TRBD1 (5 bases). V was trimmed by 5 bases and J by 0 bases, leaving 13 bases between them. Germline V CDR1 and CDR2: SGHVS, FNYEAQ. The CDR3 has 15 residues. CDR3 bases read: TGTGCCAGCAGCCAACGGGGGGGTATGAACACTGAA. Amino acids: CASSQRGGMNTE. The CDR3 in full is CASSQRGGMNTEAFF.

This clone was recorded a few times. The read terminates 3 residues ahead of where the CDR3 ends, so the germline J gene completes it. The J gene is TRBJ2-7, the V gene TRBV18; 15 bases are shared with TRBD2. The CDR3 spans 18 residues. Germline CDR1 is KGHSH and CDR2 is LQKENI. Trimming at V came to 4 bases and at J to 4 bases, leaving 11 bases not matched to a gene. The covered CDR3 bases are TGTGCCAGCTCACTAAACTCGGGACTAGCGGGGGGTAATTACGAG. It encodes CASSLNSGLAGGNYE. The whole CDR3 reads CASSLNSGLAGGNYEQYF. The full variable domain, rest sourced from reference TRBV18 and TRBJ2-7, is NAGVMQNPRHLVRRRGQEARLRCSPMKGHSHVYWYRQLPEEGLKFMVYLQKENIIDESGMPKERFSAEFPKEGPSILRIQQVVRGDSAAYFCASSLNSGLAGGNYEQYFGPGTRLTVT.